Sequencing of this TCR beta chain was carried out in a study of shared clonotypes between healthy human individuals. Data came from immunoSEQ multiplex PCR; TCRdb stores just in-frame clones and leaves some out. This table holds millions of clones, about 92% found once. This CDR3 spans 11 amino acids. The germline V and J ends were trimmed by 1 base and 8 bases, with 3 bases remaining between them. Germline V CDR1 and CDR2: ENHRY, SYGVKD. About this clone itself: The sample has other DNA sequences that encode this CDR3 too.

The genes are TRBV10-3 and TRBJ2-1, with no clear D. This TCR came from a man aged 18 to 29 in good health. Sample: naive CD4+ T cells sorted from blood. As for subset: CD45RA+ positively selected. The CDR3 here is CAISEYDEQFF. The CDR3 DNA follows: TGTGCCATCAGTGAGTATGATGAGCAGTTCTTC.